Listed below are T cell receptor beta chains from one sample, sequenced in a study of T cells after yellow fever vaccination. TCRdb itself ran the 5' RACE reads through MiXCR, one entry per CDR3 protein. The data hold hundreds of thousands of distinct CDR3 sequences, with roughly a sixth observed a single time. The sample consisted of PBMCs, taken 5 days after the first yellow fever vaccination. Receptor source: a man between 18 and 35 years old who received the YFV17D yellow fever vaccine. Both conserved end residues are part of each CDR3. D genes are given only for firm matches. Size values are once, few and many counts, or a class for expanded clones, and some rows have none.

TRBJ1-6,few,TRBD1,TRBV3-1,CASRYGTGESPLHF,TGTGCCAGCAGATACGGGACAGGCGAATCACCCCTCCACTTT
TRBJ2-4,.,.,TRBV6-1,CASRPTAGNIQYF,TGTGCCAGCAGGCCGACAGCCGGAAACATTCAGTACTTC
TRBJ1-4,few,.,TRBV28,CASSLPTTNEKLFF,TGTGCCAGCAGTTTGCCAACAACTAATGAAAAACTGTTTTTT
TRBJ2-7,few,.,TRBV5-1,CASSSHRENYEQYF,TGCGCCAGCAGCTCGCACAGGGAAAACTACGAGCAGTACTTC
TRBJ2-3,.,.,TRBV5-1,CASSLATLPGGADTQYF,TGCGCCAGCAGCTTGGCCACTTTACCTGGAGGGGCAGATACGCAGTATTTT
TRBJ1-1,.,.,TRBV11-2,CASSATDGDLEAFF,TGTGCCAGCAGCGCCACGGACGGGGACCTAGAAGCTTTCTTT
TRBJ2-7,few,TRBD1,TRBV27,CASSPGTGVDREQYF,TGTGCCAGCAGTCCCGGGACAGGGGTTGACCGCGAGCAGTACTTC
TRBJ2-5,few,.,TRBV5-1,CASLGGGQETQYF,TGCGCCAGCCTTGGGGGAGGTCAAGAGACCCAGTACTTC
TRBJ1-3,few,.,TRBV9,CASSKGAGNTIYF,TGTGCCAGCAGTAAGGGGGCTGGAAACACCATATATTTT
TRBJ2-1,few,.,TRBV12-3/TRBV12-4,CASSFEGSYNEQFF,TGTGCCAGCAGTTTTGAGGGGTCCTACAATGAGCAGTTCTTC
TRBJ1-1,few,.,TRBV4-1,CASSPIGRRNTEAFF,TGCGCCAGCAGCCCAATCGGACGGAGGAACACTGAAGCTTTCTTT
TRBJ2-6,.,.,TRBV25-1,CASTEPGANVLTF,TGTGCCAGCACGGAGCCTGGGGCCAACGTCCTGACTTTC
TRBJ2-1,.,.,TRBV7-2,CASSLAGGAPMFF,TGTGCCAGCAGCTTAGCGGGGGGGGCCCCCATGTTCTTC
TRBJ2-1,.,.,TRBV29-1,CSVEEGKGDTYNEQFF,TGCAGCGTTGAAGAGGGAAAGGGGGACACCTACAATGAGCAGTTCTTC
TRBJ2-5,few,.,TRBV5-1,CASSPALTGETQYF,TGCGCCAGCAGCCCGGCATTAACGGGGGAGACCCAGTACTTC
TRBJ1-4,.,.,TRBV9,CASSDLGGQNEKLFF,TGTGCCAGCAGCGATCTCGGGGGACAAAACGAAAAACTGTTTTTT
TRBJ1-3,few,.,TRBV4-2,CASSQGHSSGNTIYF,TGTGCCAGCAGCCAAGGTCACAGCTCTGGAAACACCATATATTTT
TRBJ1-1,few,.,TRBV7-6,CASTLIANTEAFF,TGTGCCAGCACTTTAATTGCGAACACTGAAGCTTTCTTT
TRBJ2-1,.,TRBD2,TRBV11-2,CASSLMFLAGLSGSYNEQFF,TGTGCCAGCAGCTTAATGTTCCTAGCGGGGCTTTCAGGCTCCTACAATGAGCAGTTCTTC
TRBJ1-6,.,.,TRBV6-2/TRBV6-3,CASSSLRAATSALHF,TGTGCCAGCAGTTCGCTGCGGGCCGCAACTTCAGCCCTCCACTTT